These T cell receptor beta chains were read from a single sample in a study of TIL therapy for anti-PD-1-resistant metastatic lung cancer. Sequencing used immunoSEQ multiplex PCR; TCRdb keeps in-frame clones, though not all of them. The data show more than 90,000 clones, approximately 65% seen once. This material consisted of tumor tissue, taken at baseline. These receptor sequences come from a person between 30 and 80 years old with non-small cell lung cancer. Each CDR3 is given with its conserved first and last residue. The D gene is left open where the match is weak. Size is stated for part of the rows, as once, few or many counts, or as a class when the clone is expanded.

V: TRBV6-6; J: TRBJ1-5; D: .; size: once; DNA: TGTGCCAGCAGTTACTCTGATCAGCCCCAGCATTTT; CDR3: CASSYSDQPQHF
V: TRBV11-2; J: TRBJ1-6; D: .; size: few; DNA: TGTGCCAGCAGCTTTGGAGGGTTTGAATCACCCCTCCACTTT; CDR3: CASSFGGFESPLHF
V: TRBV28; J: TRBJ1-4; D: TRBD1; size: once; DNA: TGTGCCAGCAGTTTAGGACAGGGGAATGAAAAACTGTTTTTT; CDR3: CASSLGQGNEKLFF
V: TRBV7-2; J: TRBJ1-5; D: TRBD1; size: once; DNA: TGTGCCAGCAGCGGCAGGGACAGGGCAAGCAATCAGCCCCAGCATTTT; CDR3: CASSGRDRASNQPQHF
V: TRBV11-2; J: TRBJ1-2; D: .; size: .; DNA: TGTGCCAGCAGCTTAGTTGGGGGCGCTACTGGCTACACCTTC; CDR3: CASSLVGGATGYTF
V: TRBV19; J: TRBJ1-5; D: .; size: .; DNA: TGTGCCAGCAGGACAGACTATCAGCCCCAGCATTTT; CDR3: CASRTDYQPQHF
V: TRBV28; J: TRBJ1-3; D: TRBD1; size: .; DNA: TGTGCCAGCAGTTTAGAGACAGGGAGCTCTGGAAACACCATATATTTT; CDR3: CASSLETGSSGNTIYF
V: TRBV5-6; J: TRBJ1-2; D: .; size: .; DNA: TGTGCCAGCAGCTTACGGGGGTTCGGCTATGGCTACACCTTC; CDR3: CASSLRGFGYGYTF
V: TRBV7-3; J: TRBJ2-2; D: .; size: .; DNA: TGTGCCAGCAGCTTAGACGGGGAGCTGTTTTTT; CDR3: CASSLDGELFF
V: TRBV7-2; J: TRBJ2-2; D: .; size: .; DNA: TGTGCCAGCAGCTTGACTACCTCGGGTACCGGGGAGCTGTTTTTT; CDR3: CASSLTTSGTGELFF
V: TRBV5-1; J: TRBJ2-5; D: .; size: .; DNA: TGCGCCAGCAACCTAGGGTCGTACCAAGAGACCCAGTACTTC; CDR3: CASNLGSYQETQYF
V: TRBV2; J: TRBJ2-5; D: TRBD2; size: .; DNA: TGTGCCAGCAGAGCACTTTGGCGGGGGGGCGAAGAGACCCAGTACTTC; CDR3: CASRALWRGGEETQYF
V: TRBV25-1; J: TRBJ2-7; D: .; size: .; DNA: TGTGCCAGCAGTCGGGAGTTACCGCCTACGAGGAACAACGAGCAGTACTTC; CDR3: CASSRELPPTRNNEQYF
V: TRBV7-2; J: TRBJ1-1; D: .; size: .; DNA: TGTGCCAGCAGCTTAGGGGTCTATCAGAACACTGAAGCTTTCTTT; CDR3: CASSLGVYQNTEAFF
V: TRBV15; J: TRBJ1-1; D: .; size: many; DNA: TGTGCCACCAGCAGGGGAGGGAAAAACACTGAAGCTTTCTTT; CDR3: CATSRGGKNTEAFF
V: TRBV5-1; J: TRBJ2-7; D: TRBD1; size: few; DNA: TGCGCCAGCAGTGGAGGGACAGGTCCTTACGAGCAGTACTTC; CDR3: CASSGGTGPYEQYF
V: TRBV3-1/TRBV3-2; J: TRBJ2-7; D: TRBD2; size: once; DNA: TGTGCCAGCAGCCAAGGGCTAGCGGGCACCTCCTACGAGCAGTACTTC; CDR3: CASSQGLAGTSYEQYF
V: TRBV7-2; J: TRBJ2-7; D: .; size: .; DNA: TGTGCCAGCAGCTCCACCGGAGACTACGAGCAGTACTTC; CDR3: CASSSTGDYEQYF
V: TRBV11-1; J: TRBJ2-3; D: .; size: .; DNA: TGTGCCAGCAGCTTATTCGGCAGGGCTGAAGATACGCAGTATTTT; CDR3: CASSLFGRAEDTQYF
V: TRBV19; J: TRBJ2-3; D: .; size: .; DNA: TGTGCCAGTAGTATAGGAGCAGACTTTACAGATACGCAGTATTTT; CDR3: CASSIGADFTDTQYF
V: TRBV11-2; J: TRBJ1-5; D: .; size: .; DNA: TGTGCCAGCAGCTTAGGGTCGGGGGCATTGGAGCCCCAGCATTTT; CDR3: CASSLGSGALEPQHF
V: TRBV4-3; J: TRBJ2-1; D: .; size: .; DNA: TGCGCCAGCAGCCAATCCCCGGTGGGGGAGCCCTACAATGAGCAGTTCTTC; CDR3: CASSQSPVGEPYNEQFF
V: TRBV27; J: TRBJ1-6; D: .; size: .; DNA: TGTGCCAGCAGTTTATCCAACAGGGCCCAGAGACCCCTCCACTTT; CDR3: CASSLSNRAQRPLHF
V: TRBV6-4; J: TRBJ1-5; D: .; size: .; DNA: TGTGCCAGCAGCCCAGGACCGGATAGCAATCAGCCCCAGCATTTT; CDR3: CASSPGPDSNQPQHF
V: TRBV19; J: TRBJ2-1; D: .; size: .; DNA: TGTGCCAGTAGTATTGGGGCCAATAATGAGCAGTTCTTC; CDR3: CASSIGANNEQFF
V: TRBV28; J: TRBJ2-3; D: .; size: .; DNA: TGTGCCAGCAGTAATCCTCGGGGGTATACGCAGTATTTT; CDR3: CASSNPRGYTQYF
V: TRBV5-1; J: TRBJ1-4; D: .; size: few; DNA: TGCGCCAGCTCCGGGGGGGCGCATCGAGGGGAAAAACTGTTTTTT; CDR3: CASSGGAHRGEKLFF
V: TRBV14; J: TRBJ2-1; D: .; size: .; DNA: TGTGCCAGCAGCCTCCTCAGCGCCACCTACAATGAGCAGTTCTTC; CDR3: CASSLLSATYNEQFF
V: TRBV2; J: TRBJ2-3; D: .; size: .; DNA: TGTGCCAGCACACGGGAGCACACAGATACGCAGTATTTT; CDR3: CASTREHTDTQYF
V: TRBV11-3; J: TRBJ2-2; D: TRBD1; size: .; DNA: TGTGCCAGCAGCTTAAGACAGGGGGACGGGGAGCTGTTTTTT; CDR3: CASSLRQGDGELFF
V: TRBV5-6; J: TRBJ1-1; D: TRBD1; size: .; DNA: TGTGCCAGCAGCCCACCCCCAGGGGGCACTGAAGCTTTCTTT; CDR3: CASSPPPGGTEAFF
V: TRBV27; J: TRBJ2-5; D: .; size: .; DNA: TGTGCCAGCAGTTTATATGGAGAATCCGACCAAGAGACCCAGTACTTC; CDR3: CASSLYGESDQETQYF
V: TRBV19; J: TRBJ1-5; D: TRBD1; size: .; DNA: TGTGCCAGTAGTATGTACGGGACAGGACAGGGTATGGATCAGCCCCAGCATTTT; CDR3: CASSMYGTGQGMDQPQHF
V: TRBV4-3; J: TRBJ2-1; D: TRBD2; size: .; DNA: TGCGCCAGCAGCCAGGAGGTAGCGGGGGGGCCCTACAATGAGCAGTTCTTC; CDR3: CASSQEVAGGPYNEQFF
V: TRBV28; J: TRBJ1-3; D: .; size: .; DNA: TGTGCCAGCAGTTTATGGACACCTGGAAACACCATATATTTT; CDR3: CASSLWTPGNTIYF
V: TRBV28; J: TRBJ2-5; D: TRBD2; size: .; DNA: TGTGCCAGCATCCCTAGCGGGAGTGGAGAGACCCAGTACTTC; CDR3: CASIPSGSGETQYF
V: TRBV5-6; J: TRBJ1-4; D: .; size: .; DNA: TGTGCCAGCAGCGAACTGGGCAGGGACAACGGTGAAAAACTGTTTTTT; CDR3: CASSELGRDNGEKLFF
V: TRBV5-1; J: TRBJ2-7; D: TRBD2; size: .; DNA: TGCGCCAGCAGCTGGACTAGCGGCTACGAGCAGTACTTC; CDR3: CASSWTSGYEQYF
V: TRBV7-2; J: TRBJ1-5; D: .; size: .; DNA: TGTGCCAGCAGCTCAGGGTATAGCAATCAGCCCCAGCATTTT; CDR3: CASSSGYSNQPQHF
V: TRBV19; J: TRBJ1-1; D: .; size: .; DNA: TGTGCCAGTAGTCCCCAGGGCCACACGACTGAAGCTTTCTTT; CDR3: CASSPQGHTTEAFF
V: TRBV11-1; J: TRBJ2-1; D: .; size: .; DNA: TGTGCCAGCAGCTTGGTCCAGTACAATGAGCAGTTCTTC; CDR3: CASSLVQYNEQFF
V: TRBV5-5; J: TRBJ1-2; D: .; size: .; DNA: TGTGCCAGCGCCGGGGCAGGGAACTATGGCTACACCTTC; CDR3: CASAGAGNYGYTF
V: TRBV6-5; J: TRBJ2-5; D: .; size: .; DNA: TGTGCCAGCAGTTACGGGGGTCACCAAGAGACCCAGTACTTC; CDR3: CASSYGGHQETQYF
V: TRBV30; J: TRBJ2-7; D: .; size: .; DNA: TGTGCCTGGAGCCCGGGACAAACCTACTTGGAGCAGTACTTC; CDR3: CAWSPGQTYLEQYF
V: TRBV19; J: TRBJ1-2; D: TRBD1; size: .; DNA: TGTGCCAGTATCCGGACAGGGGCTAACTATGGCTACACCTTC; CDR3: CASIRTGANYGYTF